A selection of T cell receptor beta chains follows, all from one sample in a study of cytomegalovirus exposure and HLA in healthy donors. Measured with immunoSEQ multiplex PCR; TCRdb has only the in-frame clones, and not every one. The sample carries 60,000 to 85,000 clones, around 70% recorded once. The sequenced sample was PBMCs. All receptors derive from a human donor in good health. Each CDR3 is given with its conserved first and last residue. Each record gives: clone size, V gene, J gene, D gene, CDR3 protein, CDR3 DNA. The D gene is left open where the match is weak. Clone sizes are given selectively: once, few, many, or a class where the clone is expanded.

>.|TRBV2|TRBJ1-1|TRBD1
CASRTGATEAFF
TGTGCCAGCAGGACAGGGGCCACTGAAGCTTTCTTT
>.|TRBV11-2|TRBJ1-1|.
CASSHSLSQDLNTEAFF
TGTGCCAGCAGCCACTCCCTTTCACAGGACCTCAACACTGAAGCTTTCTTT
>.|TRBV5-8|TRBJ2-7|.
CASSPRQDYEQYF
TGTGCCAGCAGCCCTCGACAGGACTACGAGCAGTACTTC
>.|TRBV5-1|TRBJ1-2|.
CASSLVIDYGYTF
TGCGCCAGCAGCTTGGTAATAGACTATGGCTACACCTTC
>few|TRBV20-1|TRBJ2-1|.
CSATYNEQFF
TGCAGTGCAACATACAATGAGCAGTTCTTC
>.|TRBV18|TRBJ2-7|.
CASSPLPGSYEQYF
TGTGCCAGCTCACCCCTCCCGGGCTCCTACGAGCAGTACTTC
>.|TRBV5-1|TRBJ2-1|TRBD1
CASSRGQGSYNEQFF
TGCGCCAGCAGCAGGGGACAGGGTTCCTACAATGAGCAGTTCTTC
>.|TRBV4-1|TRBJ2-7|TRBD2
CASSQDATSGYYEQYF
TGCGCCAGCAGCCAAGATGCGACTAGCGGGTACTACGAGCAGTACTTC
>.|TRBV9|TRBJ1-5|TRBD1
CASSPTGEGNQPQHF
TGTGCCAGCAGCCCAACAGGGGAGGGCAATCAGCCCCAGCATTTT
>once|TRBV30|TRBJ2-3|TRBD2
CAWYGLAGLSTDTQYF
TGTGCCTGGTACGGACTAGCGGGACTTAGCACAGATACGCAGTATTTT
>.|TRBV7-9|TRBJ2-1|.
CASSPFVEQFF
TGTGCCAGCAGCCCCTTTGTCGAGCAGTTCTTC
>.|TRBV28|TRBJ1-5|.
CASISQGLSNQPQHF
TGTGCCAGCATTTCACAGGGCCTTAGCAATCAGCCCCAGCATTTT
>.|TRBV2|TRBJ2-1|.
CASLGQGENEQFF
TGTGCCAGCCTTGGCCAAGGGGAAAATGAGCAGTTCTTC
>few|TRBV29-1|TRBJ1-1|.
CSVSQPGRRSEAFF
TGCAGCGTCTCCCAACCAGGGAGGAGGAGCGAAGCTTTCTTT
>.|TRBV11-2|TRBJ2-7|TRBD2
CASSPRTSFSYEQYF
TGTGCCAGCAGCCCCAGGACTAGCTTCTCCTACGAGCAGTACTTC
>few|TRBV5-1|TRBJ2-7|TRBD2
CASSFGVGSSGGYEQYF
TGCGCCAGCAGCTTCGGGGTAGGATCTAGCGGGGGCTACGAGCAGTACTTC
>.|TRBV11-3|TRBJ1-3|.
CASSFVSGNTIYF
TGTGCCAGCAGCTTCGTCTCTGGAAACACCATATATTTT
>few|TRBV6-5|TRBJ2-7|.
CASSDTGAGEQYF
TGTGCCAGCAGTGATACAGGGGCGGGAGAGCAGTACTTC
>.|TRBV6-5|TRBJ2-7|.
CASSYSRVRGEQYF
TGTGCCAGCAGTTACTCCAGGGTGCGAGGCGAGCAGTACTTC